Shown below are 32 T cell receptor beta chains from a single sample sequenced in a study of molecular identifiers for immune sequencing clone quantification. TCRdb redid the calling of the PCR reads with MiXCR, one entry per CDR3 protein. Of hundreds of thousands of distinct CDR3 sequences detected, 15% to 20% appear once; the ten largest clones hold roughly 0.85%. Sequencing input: naive CD8+ T cells from blood, with Jurkat cell RNA spiked in. Subset denoted: FACS-sorted CD8+CD4-CCR7+CD45RA+ naive T cells. These receptors were taken from a human donor in good health. Some libraries in this study had Jurkat cell RNA spiked in.

This clonotype showed up just a few times. The chain joins TRBV9 to TRBJ2-7; D tentatively reads TRBD1 or TRBD2 (6 bases each). This CDR3 region has 14 residues. Trimming pared 0 bases from V and 2 bases from J, leaving 9 bases between. Looked up from germline, CDR1 is SGDLS and CDR2 is YYNGEE. The CDR3 loop reads CASSVGGAPYEQYF. The CDR3 DNA is TGTGCCAGCAGCGTAGGGGGGGCTCCCTACGAGCAGTACTTC.

A word on this clonotype: This sequence may be a read error, since a much larger clone differs from it by one base. The final CDR3 position lacks the conserved phenylalanine or tryptophan, pointing to a likely read error. The rearrangement links TRBV13 to TRBJ2-3, with TRBD2 matching 13 bases. CDR3 length: 16 amino acids. Germline values: CDR1 PRHDT, CDR2 FYEKMQ (reference sequence). Trimming took 5 bases from V and 5 from J; bases not matched to a gene: 7. Here the CDR3 reads CASSTRGLAGIDTQYS. Written as DNA, the CDR3 is TGTGCCAGCAGCACCCGGGGACTAGCGGGGATAGATACGCAGTATTCT.

The table lists this clonotype with many counts. This chain connects TRBV6-1 to TRBJ1-1; 7 nucleotides match TRBD1. Germline V gene lookup returns CDR1 MNHNS and CDR2 SASEGT. V trimming: 5 bases; J trimming: 1 base; junction bases outside the gene matches: 7. The CDR3 length is 15 residues. The CDR3 region has the DNA TGTGCCAGCAGTACGGACAGGATGCAGAACACTGAAGCTTTCTTT. Translating it yields CASSTDRMQNTEAFF.

A word on this clonotype: This may stem from a read error, because a much larger clone lies one nucleotide away. The chain uses TRBV7-9 and TRBJ1-4, with TRBD1 identical over 7 bases. Germline assignment: CDR1 SEHNR and CDR2 FQNEAQ (reference sequence). This CDR3 comprises 15 residues. The DNA of the CDR3 is TGTGCCAGCAGCTCCCGGGACAGCAGGGATGAAAAACTGTCTTTT. The encoded protein is CASSSRDSRDEKLSF.

The chain recombines TRBV6-5 with TRBJ1-3, with TRBD1 matching 11 bases. Germline V gene sequence: CDR1 MNHEY, CDR2 SVGAGI. The CDR3 spans 19 residues. J gave up 1 base and V 0 bases, and 8 bases lay outside the gene matches. This CDR3 is CASSYSYPGTGGSGNTIYF. DNA for the CDR3: TGTGCCAGCAGTTACTCCTATCCCGGGACAGGGGGTTCTGGAAACACCATATATTTT.

The CDR3 sequence is CASSLITGNTGELFF. CDR3 DNA: TGTGCCAGCAGCCTGATAACGGGAAACACCGGGGAGCTGTTTTTT. This sequence joins TRBV7-9 and TRBJ2-2; D might be TRBD2 (5 bases). Germline V gene data show CDR1 as SEHNR and CDR2 as FQNEAQ (reference sequence). Deletions cut 5 bases from V and 2 bases from J, with 12 bases between. The CDR3 totals 15 residues.

As regards this clonotype: One base away lies a much larger clone, so this may be a sequencing read error. This rearrangement joins TRBV2 to TRBJ1-1; D possibly corresponds to TRBD1 (6 bases). The CDR3 is made up of 14 amino acids. V gave up 6 bases and J gave up 4 bases, with 15 bases separating them. Germline values: CDR1 SNHLY, CDR2 FYNNEI. The CDR3 DNA is TGTGCCAGCAGGGAGGACAGTGTCTCCACTGAAGCTTTCTTT. It encodes CASREDSVSTEAFF.

A note on this clonotype: A much larger clone sits a single nucleotide away, making a read error possible. The CDR3 end shows no conserved phenylalanine or tryptophan, and so a read error is likely. V and J are TRBV2 and TRBJ1-2; D unclear. CDR3 length: 15 residues. Germline-derived CDR1 and CDR2 are SNHLY and FYNNEI. Between the trimmed V and J ends, which lost 3 bases and 8 bases, there was a span of 19 bases. Written as DNA, the CDR3 is TGTGCCAGCAGTGAGGAGGAGTCTCTAATTATAGGCTACACCTAC. Translated, it gives CASSEEESLIIGYTY.

This clonotype was seen more than once but under ten times. The rearrangement links TRBV19 to TRBJ2-1; possible D gene TRBD2, 6 bases. V was cut by 3 bases and J by 5 bases, with 14 bases left in between. Germline V gene lookup returns CDR1 LNHDA and CDR2 SQIVND (reference sequence). The CDR3 runs 15 residues. The CDR3 loop reads CASSISAGLNNEQFF. The DNA for the CDR3 is TGTGCCAGTAGTATCTCGGCGGGACTTAACAATGAGCAGTTCTTC.

This clonotype was seen repeatedly, ten times or more. The rearrangement links TRBV7-6 to TRBJ2-2; 10 bases fit TRBD2. Germline CDR1 reads SGHVS; CDR2 reads FNYEAQ. CDR3 length: 17 amino acids. The junction had 4 bases not matched to a gene; V was cut back by 0 bases and J by 3 bases. The CDR3 DNA is TGTGCCAGCAGCTTAGCCCTCGGACTAGCGGACACCGGGGAGCTGTTTTTT. This translates into CASSLALGLADTGELFF.

Points on this clonotype: This may come from a read error, since a much larger clone is one base off. This rearrangement joins TRBV7-6 to TRBJ1-3; 10 bases map to TRBD1. Per germline, CDR1 SGHVS and CDR2 FNYEAQ. There are 12 residues in the CDR3. Trimming removed 8 bases from V and 8 bases from J; junction bases left unmatched: 3. The DNA of the CDR3 is TGTGCCAGCGGGACAGGGGACTACACCATATATTTT. It specifies CASGTGDYTIYF. The full variable domain, rest sourced from reference TRBV7-6 and TRBJ1-3, is GAGVSQSPRYKVTKRGQDVALRCDPISGHVSLYWYRQALGQGPEFLTYFNYEAQQDKSGLPNDRFSAERPEGSISTLTIQRTEQRDSAMYRCASGTGDYTIYFGEGSWLTVV.

Regarding this clonotype: At one end, the junction sequence differs from germline, possibly due to a read error. The chain's CDR3 is CASSLEDWGEPYNGQFF. DNA of the CDR3: TGTGCCAGCAGCTTAGAAGATTGGGGAGAGCCATACAATGGGCAGTTCTTC. The rearrangement uses TRBV7-4 and TRBJ2-1; D possibly corresponds to TRBD2 (5 bases). The CDR3 spans 17 residues. The germline V gene encodes CDR1 SGHVT and CDR2 SQSDAQ.

To note about this clonotype: A much larger clone sits a single nucleotide away, making a read error possible. The chain is built from TRBV3-1 and TRBJ2-3, with no clear D. CDR1 LGHDT and CDR2 YNNKEL come from the germline V gene (reference sequence). The CDR3 sequence is 15 residues long. CDR3 protein: CAGSQEWSSTDTQYF. CDR3 DNA sequence: TGTGCCGGCAGCCAAGAATGGTCTAGCACAGATACGCAGTATTTT.

The sample holds a few counts of this clonotype. This sequence joins TRBV6-1 and TRBJ1-1; no clear D. CDR1 is MNHNS and CDR2 is SASEGT in the germline V gene. This CDR3 has 15 amino acids. V lost 2 bases and J lost 1, with 11 bases in between. The CDR3 bases are TGTGCCAGCAGTGAATGGGTTAGGGAGAACACTGAAGCTTTCTTT. This sequence encodes CASSEWVRENTEAFF.

This clonotype was counted ten times or more. This chain joins TRBV20-1 and TRBJ2-3, with D possibly matching TRBD1 (6 bases). The ends were cut back, 1 base at V and 0 bases at J, with 20 bases in the middle. This CDR3 contains 18 residues. Germline CDR1 and CDR2: DFQATT and SNEGSKA (reference sequence). This CDR3 is CSARVNVNREMSTDTQYF. The CDR3 nucleotides read TGCAGTGCTAGAGTCAATGTTAACAGGGAAATGAGCACAGATACGCAGTATTTT.

This clonotype was counted ten times or more. The chain is built from TRBV6-2 or TRBV6-3 and TRBJ2-1, with D unclear. V dropped 6 bases and J dropped 9 bases, with 15 bases sitting between them. The CDR3 is made up of 13 amino acids. The germline V gene has CDR1 MNHEY and CDR2 SVGEGT. The CDR3 region has the DNA TGTGCCAGCAGCTCCGTCCAATCGGGTGAGCAGTTCTTC. As protein: CASSSVQSGEQFF.

The gene calls are TRBV21-1 and TRBJ1-1; the table gives TRBD1 as D, unverified against the DNA. TRBV21-1 is termed a pseudogene. The CDR3 spans 15 residues. In DNA form, the CDR3 reads TGTGCCAGCAGCATCGAGGGACTTCTGAACACTGAAGCTTTCTTT. It is translated as CASSIEGLLNTEAFF.

This clonotype appeared a few times. The chain couples TRBV2 to TRBJ1-1; 11 bases align to TRBD1. Losses at the gene ends were 8 bases for V and 7 bases for J; bases not matched to a gene: 3. Germline loops: CDR1 SNHLY, CDR2 FYNNEI. This CDR3 comprises 12 residues. The CDR3: CASGQGADEAFF. CDR3 in DNA: TGTGCCAGCGGACAGGGGGCGGATGAAGCTTTCTTT. The variable domain in full, with the rest retrieved from reference TRBV2 and TRBJ1-1, is EPEVTQTPSHQVTQMGQEVILRCVPISNHLYFYWYRQILGQKVEFLVSFYNNEISEKSEIFDDQFSVERPDGSNFTLKIRSTKLEDSAMYFCASGQGADEAFFGQGTRLTVV.

There are a few counts of this clonotype. This chain joins TRBV5-4 and TRBJ2-2; 12 nucleotides agree with TRBD2. Germline values: CDR1 SGHNT, CDR2 YYREEE (reference sequence). The CDR3 runs 16 residues. The V and J ends lost 4 bases and 2 bases, in that order; junction bases with no gene match: 3. This chain's CDR3 is CASSGLAGTNTGELFF. The CDR3 bases are TGTGCCAGCAGCGGACTAGCGGGAACCAACACCGGGGAGCTGTTTTTT.

The sample holds a few counts of this clonotype. This sequence joins TRBV6-2 or TRBV6-3 and TRBJ2-7; maybe TRBD2 (6 bases). Per germline, CDR1 MNHEY and CDR2 SVGEGT. CDR3 length: 17 residues. The ends were cut back, 2 bases at V and 6 bases at J, with 23 bases in the middle. The CDR3 nucleotides are TGTGCCAGCAGTTACCAGGTCAACCAAGGGAGGCAGGGCGAGCAGTACTTC. Its translation: CASSYQVNQGRQGEQYF.

This clonotype was seen ten or more times. The chain joins TRBV30 to TRBJ2-1; D is uncertain. The CDR3 loop spans 10 amino acids. The germline V gene has CDR1 GTSNPN and CDR2 SVGIG (reference sequence). V was cut by 0 bases and J by 10 bases, with 4 bases left in between. The DNA of the CDR3 is TGTGCCTGGAGTGTAACCGAGCAGTTCTTC. Residues: CAWSVTEQFF.

Regarding this clonotype: This may be a read error: a much more frequent sequence differs by one nucleotide. V is TRBV9 and J is TRBJ1-5; D is unclear. Germline values: CDR1 SGDLS, CDR2 YYNGEE. The CDR3 sequence is 15 residues long. With 3 bases removed from V and 0 bases from J, the gap between germline ends came to 10 bases. In DNA, the CDR3 is TGTGCCAGCAGCGGGGAAGGGAGTAGCAATCAGCCCCAGCATTTT. Amino acid sequence: CASSGEGSSNQPQHF.

In this sample, this clonotype turned up a few times. CDR3 sequence: CATSDLLGGPEQFF. In DNA form, the CDR3 reads TGTGCCACCAGTGATTTGCTCGGCGGTCCCGAGCAGTTCTTC. J is TRBJ2-1 and V is TRBV24-1; D is unclear. Between the trimmed V and J ends, which lost 0 bases and 10 bases, there was a span of 12 bases. There are 14 residues in the CDR3. Germline assignment: CDR1 KGHDR and CDR2 SFDVKD.

The chain combines TRBV27 with TRBJ1-5; 10 bases are shared with TRBD1. The CDR3 consists of 16 residues. Unmatched junction bases numbered 12, after V lost 1 base and J lost 12 bases. The germline CDR1 and CDR2 sequences are MNHEY and SMNVEV (reference sequence). CDR3 bases: TGTGCCAGCAGTTTATACGGTTCGGACAGGGGGGGAGACCAGCATTTT. Amino acids: CASSLYGSDRGGDQHF.

The chain is built from TRBV12-3 or TRBV12-4 and TRBJ1-1; D is undetermined. The CDR3 is made up of 15 amino acids. Trimming cost V 3 bases and J 1 base, with 12 bases left between them. Written as DNA, the CDR3 is TGTGCCAGCAGTTTCAGCCGCAGATGGAACACTGAAGCTTTCTTT. As protein: CASSFSRRWNTEAFF.

This clonotype was seen a handful of times. The chain links TRBV6-5 to TRBJ1-3; the D is unclear. Germline CDR1 reads MNHEY; CDR2 reads SVGAGI. The CDR3 extends over 16 amino acids. Trimming removed 0 bases from V and 0 bases from J, with 9 bases in between. DNA for the CDR3: TGTGCCAGCAGTTACTCGATGTGGAGCTCTGGAAACACCATATATTTT. Its protein is CASSYSMWSSGNTIYF.

This clonotype turned up a few times. The rearrangement links TRBV28 to TRBJ2-3, with unresolved D. The CDR3 extends over 15 amino acids. CDR1 MDHEN and CDR2 SYDVKM come from the germline V gene. Trimming removed 0 bases at V and 2 bases at J, with 9 bases between. CDR3 DNA sequence: TGTGCCAGCAGTTTATGGAGATCGGACACAGATACGCAGTATTTT. This translates into CASSLWRSDTDTQYF.

For this clonotype: A read error may be the cause here, since a much bigger clone is one base away. The chain uses TRBV5-1 and TRBJ2-2, with 8 bases identical to TRBD2. The CDR3 sequence is 12 residues long. Germline V gives CDR1 SGHRS, CDR2 YFSETQ. CDR3 DNA: TGCGCCAGCAGCTGGACGAGCGGGGGGCTGTTTTTT. Protein product: CASSWTSGGLFF.

This rearrangement joins TRBV7-9 to TRBJ1-2; D not certain. V was trimmed by 4 bases and J by 10 bases, leaving 16 bases between them. CDR3 length equals 13 residues. Germline CDR1 reads SEHNR; CDR2 reads FQNEAQ (reference sequence). CDR3 sequence (DNA): TGTGCCAGCAGCTCCCAGGCGACGGAATCCTACACCTTC. Protein: CASSSQATESYTF.

This clonotype appeared many times. The gene calls are TRBV29-1 and TRBJ2-7, with D perhaps assigned TRBD1 or TRBD2 (5 bases each). The CDR3 runs to 15 residues. Germline V gives CDR1 SQVTM, CDR2 ANQGSEA. Trimming took off 0 bases at V and 1 base at J, with 13 bases between the two ends. Here the CDR3 DNA reads TGCAGCGTTGAAGATCAGGCAGGGAGTTCCTACGAGCAGTACTTC. Translated: CSVEDQAGSSYEQYF.

As for this clonotype: This could be a read error, since a much larger clone is one nucleotide away. The V and J genes are TRBV4-1 and TRBJ1-1, with a possible D match to TRBD1 (5 bases). This CDR3 has 13 amino acids. Looked up from germline, CDR1 is MGHRA and CDR2 is YSYEKL. The V gene lost 7 bases and the J gene lost 6 bases, with 15 bases spanning the gap. In DNA, the CDR3 is TGCGCCAGCAACTCCCAGGGAGGCGCTGAAGCTTTCTTT. Translated, it gives CASNSQGGAEAFF.

This rearrangement joins TRBV29-1 to TRBJ2-7; a possible D gene is TRBD1 (6 bases). Germline-derived CDR1 and CDR2 are SQVTM and ANQGSEA. The CDR3 runs to 12 residues. Trimming stripped 5 bases from V and 0 bases from J, with 8 bases between. The CDR3 DNA follows: TGCAGCGTTTCACAGGGCTCCTACGAGCAGTACTTC. Its translation is CSVSQGSYEQYF.